Shown below are 31 T cell receptor beta chains from a single sample sequenced in a study of regulatory T cells in long-lasting Graves disease. The time point here: newly diagnosed GD, antithyroid drugs for less than 3 months. Researchers made the TCR library from RNA that was extracted from PBMCs. Libraries of TCR beta came from iRepertoire HTBI primers plus Arm-PCR of CDR3 regions. TCRdb reanalysed the multiplex PCR reads using MiXCR and keeps one entry per CDR3 protein. The sample lists 400,000 to 450,000 distinct CDR3 sequences, about 17% seen once, with about 10% in the top ten. Separately, the same data were catalogued under a study of T cells in Graves' hyperthyroidism and ophthalmopathy.

The sample consisted of peripheral blood mononuclear cells (PBMCs), taken at new diagnosis, from a patient treated with antithyroid drugs. Receptors originate from a woman aged 25 to 39 with Graves disease.

This chain uses TRBV6-5 with TRBJ1-1; D is uncertain. Per the germline V gene, CDR1 is MNHEY and CDR2 is SVGAGI. This CDR3 has 14 residues. The germline V and J ends were trimmed by 3 bases and 2 bases, with 10 bases remaining between them. The CDR3 region has the DNA TGTGCCAGCAGTTATTATGGGCTAAACACTGAAGCTTTCTTT. It translates to CASSYYGLNTEAFF.

This clonotype was counted between two and nine times. The chain is built from TRBV4-3 and TRBJ2-7; TRBD2 is a possible D gene (5 bases). The V and J ends lost 6 bases and 5 bases respectively, with 20 bases between them. Germline lookup yields CDR1 LGHNA and CDR2 YSLEER. The CDR3 contains 15 residues. CDR3 in amino acids: CASRERMGSSNEQYF. CDR3 coding DNA: TGCGCCAGCAGGGAACGGATGGGGAGTTCAAACGAGCAGTACTTC.

This clonotype was detected ten times or more. The chain has TRBV12-3 or TRBV12-4 and TRBJ2-7; weak D call: TRBD2 (6 bases). The CDR3 is 13 residues long. Trimming stripped 3 bases from V and 6 bases from J, with 12 bases between. The CDR3 coding sequence is TGTGCCAGCAGTTTGGGCTTGGGGGGCGAGCAGTACTTC. It codes for CASSLGLGGEQYF.

This clonotype was detected a few times. A clone one base away is much larger, so this may be a read error. The chain joins TRBV6-2 or TRBV6-3 to TRBJ2-1, with 9 bases that match TRBD2. Germline assignment: CDR1 MNHEY and CDR2 SVGEGT. V shed 6 bases, J shed 7 bases, and the junction held 16 bases outside the gene matches. This CDR3 comprises 17 residues. CDR3 nucleotides: TGTGCCAGCAGCTGGGGGGCTAGCGGGATTACACGGAATGAGCAGTTCTTC. It specifies CASSWGASGITRNEQFF.

Ten or more counts support this clonotype. The CDR3 DNA reads as TGTGCCAGCAGCTTAGCCCCAACTCTTAGCGGGGCTTCCTACAATGAGCAGTTCTTC. This encodes CASSLAPTLSGASYNEQFF. This rearrangement joins TRBV7-9 to TRBJ2-1; TRBD2 agrees at 8 bases. CDR1 SEHNR and CDR2 FQNEAQ come from the germline V gene (reference sequence). This CDR3 is built from 19 residues. The trim removed 0 bases at V and 1 base at J, leaving 11 bases unmatched.

In its sample, this clonotype was seen many times. The chain combines TRBV20-1 with TRBJ1-1, with 9 nucleotides matching TRBD1. J gave up 5 bases and V 7 bases, and 11 bases lay outside the gene matches. The CDR3 sequence is 14 residues long. Germline CDR1 reads DFQATT; CDR2 reads SNEGSKA (reference sequence). CDR3 in amino acids: CSVLQGALGTEAFF. CDR3 bases: TGCAGTGTCCTACAGGGGGCTCTTGGGACTGAAGCTTTCTTT.

This clonotype has at least ten counts. CDR3 DNA sequence: TGTGCCATCAGTGAAACCCTCCACTTT. Residues: CAISETLHF. The rearrangement uses TRBV10-3 and TRBJ1-6; D is undetermined. Deletions cut 3 bases from V and 14 bases from J, with 2 bases between. This CDR3 is built from 9 residues. Germline V gives CDR1 ENHRY, CDR2 SYGVKD.

This clonotype was counted a few times. V usage is TRBV19 and J usage is TRBJ2-7, with 9 bases identical to TRBD1. CDR1 and CDR2 from the germline V gene are LNHDA and SQIVND (reference sequence). The CDR3 length is 16 residues. The V gene end was trimmed by 6 bases and the J gene end by 2 bases; junction bases not matched to a gene: 11. The CDR3 sequence is CASRGSHRGRTYEQYF. The CDR3 DNA reads TGTGCCAGTAGAGGGTCGCACAGGGGGCGTACCTACGAGCAGTACTTC.

This rearrangement joins TRBV25-1 to TRBJ1-2; 11 nucleotides match TRBD1. Germline V gene lookup returns CDR1 MGHDK and CDR2 SYGVNS. This CDR3 is 18 amino acids long. V dropped 10 bases and J dropped 4; count of bases not matched to a gene: 20. The CDR3 DNA follows: TGTGCCACCACGGACCGGGACAGGGGGAATATAGGTCTCTATGGCTACACCTTC. It yields the protein CATTDRDRGNIGLYGYTF.

This clonotype was counted many times. V and J are TRBV10-3 and TRBJ1-2, with D possibly matching TRBD1 (6 bases). Trimming pared 0 bases from V and 8 bases from J, leaving 16 bases between. CDR3 length: 15 residues. Germline CDR1 and CDR2: ENHRY and SYGVKD. Here the CDR3 reads CAISESQGLVSGYTF. The CDR3 nucleotides read TGTGCCATCAGTGAGTCGCAGGGGCTGGTCTCAGGCTACACCTTC.

This clonotype was counted at least ten times. The rearrangement joins TRBV28 to TRBJ2-7; weak D call: TRBD1 (5 bases). The CDR3 runs 15 residues. CDR1 is MDHEN and CDR2 is SYDVKM in the germline V gene. Deletions cut 5 bases from V and 5 bases from J, with 19 bases between. The CDR3 loop is CASSQVGAGLHEQYF. Written as DNA, the CDR3 is TGTGCCAGCAGTCAAGTAGGGGCAGGCCTCCACGAGCAGTACTTC.

The chain couples TRBV4-3 to TRBJ1-2; a weak D match, TRBD1 (5 bases). CDR3 size: 14 residues. Trimming removed 3 bases from V and 4 bases from J, with 12 bases in between. The V gene's germline CDR1 is LGHNA and CDR2 YSLEER. The CDR3 region has the DNA TGCGCCAGCAGCCACTGGGGGATCGGCTATGGCTACACCTTC. Protein sequence: CASSHWGIGYGYTF.

This chain joins TRBV7-9 and TRBJ1-3; D is undetermined. CDR3 size: 14 residues. V was trimmed by 10 bases and J by 0 bases, leaving 13 bases between them. Germline V gene lookup returns CDR1 SEHNR and CDR2 FQNEAQ (reference sequence). The CDR3 loop is CATTSVSSGNTIYF. The CDR3 nucleotides are TGTGCCACCACCAGCGTCTCCTCTGGAAACACCATATATTTT.

This clonotype was seen repeatedly, ten times or more. This chain links TRBV7-9 with TRBJ1-1, with D perhaps TRBD1 (6 bases). This CDR3 is built from 14 residues. V lost 10 bases to trimming and J lost 1 base, with 16 bases between them. Germline values: CDR1 SEHNR, CDR2 FQNEAQ (reference sequence). The CDR3 nucleotides are TGTGCCATCGGGGGGGCACGGTCGAACACTGAAGCTTTCTTT. Residues: CAIGGARSNTEAFF.

There are many counts of this clonotype. The rearrangement links TRBV5-1 to TRBJ2-7; no clear D gene. The CDR3 runs 14 residues. The V end was cut by 0 bases, the J end by 2 bases, with 9 bases between. The germline V gene encodes CDR1 SGHRS and CDR2 YFSETQ. This chain's CDR3 is CASSLVAGPYEQYF. The CDR3 DNA sequence: TGCGCCAGCAGCTTGGTGGCAGGACCCTACGAGCAGTACTTC.

This clonotype appeared many times. V usage is TRBV18 and J usage is TRBJ2-1, with 14 bases lining up with TRBD2. Germline-derived CDR1 and CDR2 are KGHSH and LQKENI. The CDR3 covers 16 residues. V was pared by 3 bases and J by 8 bases, with 6 bases of the junction left unmatched. CDR3 nucleotide sequence: TGTGCCAGCTCACCCCCGACTAGCGGGAGGGCCGATGAGCAGTTCTTC. Its translation is CASSPPTSGRADEQFF.

This clonotype was seen many times. The chain uses TRBV2 and TRBJ1-5; a weak D match, TRBD1 (6 bases). Germline V gene lookup returns CDR1 SNHLY and CDR2 FYNNEI. The CDR3 runs 14 residues. The V and J ends lost 7 bases and 7 bases respectively, with 17 bases between them. The DNA for the CDR3 is TGTGCCAGCACCTCACAGGGTGAAGGGCAGCCCCAGCATTTT. Protein product: CASTSQGEGQPQHF.

In this sample, this clonotype turned up many times. The genes are TRBV5-5 and TRBJ1-2; D is uncertain. The CDR3 runs to 16 residues. V was clipped by 0 bases and J by 2 bases, with 14 bases between them. In germline, CDR1 is SGHKS, CDR2 YYEKEE (reference sequence). The CDR3 coding sequence is TGTGCCAGCAGCTTGGGGAACCCCCCAGTGAACTATGGCTACACCTTC. The encoded protein is CASSLGNPPVNYGYTF.

This clonotype appeared a few times. The J gene is TRBJ2-3, the V gene TRBV6-2 or TRBV6-3; no reliable D call. This CDR3 is built from 13 residues. Looked up from germline, CDR1 is MNHEY and CDR2 is SVGEGT. Trimming cost V 3 bases and J 8 bases, with 12 bases left between them. CDR3 loop: CASSYLPWATQYF. The CDR3 coding sequence is TGTGCCAGCAGTTATCTCCCCTGGGCTACGCAGTATTTT.

The chain combines TRBV7-9 with TRBJ1-4, with 12 bases lining up with TRBD1. J lost 2 bases, V lost 3 bases, and 1 base had no gene match. Germline assignment: CDR1 SEHNR and CDR2 FQNEAQ (reference sequence). The CDR3 is made up of 16 amino acids. For the CDR3, the DNA is TGTGCCAGCAGCTTGGGGACAGGGGGCACTAATGAAAAACTGTTTTTT. This codes for CASSLGTGGTNEKLFF. Full variable domain (missing parts from reference TRBV7-9 and TRBJ1-4): DTGVSQNPRHKITKRGQNVTFRCDPISEHNRLYWYRQTLGQGPEFLTYFQNEAQLEKSRLLSDRFSAERPKGSFSTLEIQRTEQGDSAMYLCASSLGTGGTNEKLFFGSGTQLSVL.

This clonotype was seen at least ten times. This chain uses TRBV20-1 with TRBJ2-2, with 8 bases lining up with TRBD1. The CDR3 totals 15 residues. Germline V lookup: CDR1 DFQATT, CDR2 SNEGSKA (reference sequence). With V trimmed by 4 bases and J by 6 bases, 10 bases remained unmatched. This chain's CDR3 is CSAMGQGANSGELFF. CDR3 in DNA: TGCAGTGCTATGGGGCAGGGGGCGAATTCCGGGGAGCTGTTTTTT.

This clonotype has ten or more counts. J is TRBJ1-6 and V is TRBV7-2; 7 bases are shared with TRBD1. The CDR3 runs 16 residues. CDR1 SGHTA and CDR2 FQGNSA come from the germline V gene. Trimming removed 2 bases from V and 5 bases from J; junction bases left unmatched: 6. CDR3 loop: CASSLFGQADNSPLHF. The CDR3 nucleotides read TGTGCCAGCAGCTTATTCGGACAGGCGGATAATTCACCCCTCCACTTT.

This clonotype was seen repeatedly, ten times or more. The chain uses TRBV29-1 and TRBJ2-1; TRBD1 matches at 9 bases. V lost 8 bases to trimming and J lost 10 bases; unmatched junction nucleotides: 9. Germline CDR1 reads SQVTM; CDR2 reads ANQGSEA. This CDR3 has 12 residues. The CDR3 sequence is CSSTDRGGEQFF. The CDR3 coding sequence is TGCAGCTCTACGGACAGGGGCGGGGAGCAGTTCTTC.

V usage is TRBV19 and J usage is TRBJ2-1; 8 bases align to TRBD2. The V segment lost 7 bases and the J segment 6 bases; nucleotides outside the gene matches: 11. The CDR3 consists of 15 residues. CDR1 is LNHDA and CDR2 is SQIVND in the germline V gene (reference sequence). The CDR3 nucleotides are TGTGCCAGTACTCGAGAACTAGCGGCCCCCAATGAGCAGTTCTTC. As protein: CASTRELAAPNEQFF.

The chain links TRBV9 to TRBJ1-3, with D unclear. The germline V gene has CDR1 SGDLS and CDR2 YYNGEE. This CDR3 is built from 14 residues. Trimming took 1 base from V and 8 from J, leaving 13 bases between them. CDR3 in amino acids: CASSVRPSWDTIYF. The CDR3 coding sequence is TGTGCCAGCAGCGTACGGCCCTCGTGGGACACCATATATTTT.

This clonotype was counted many times. The chain is built from TRBV6-2 or TRBV6-3 and TRBJ2-7, with 8 bases matching TRBD2. The CDR3 has 17 residues. Trimming removed 0 bases from V and 3 bases from J; junction bases left unmatched: 10. CDR1 and CDR2 (germline): MNHEY, SVGEGT. CDR3 nucleotides: TGTGCCAGCAGTTACTCGAGTTCCAGCGGGAGTTTCTACGAGCAGTACTTC. Protein sequence: CASSYSSSSGSFYEQYF.

This clonotype was picked up many times. V usage is TRBV7-2 and J usage is TRBJ2-1; the D call may be TRBD1 or TRBD2 (6 bases each). The germline V gene has CDR1 SGHTA and CDR2 FQGNSA. Trimming took 4 bases from V and 0 from J, leaving 13 bases between them. This CDR3 region has 16 residues. The CDR3 sequence is CASSSPRGGSYNEQFF. In DNA form, the CDR3 reads TGTGCCAGCAGCTCCCCCAGGGGAGGCTCCTACAATGAGCAGTTCTTC.

This clonotype showed up many times. The CDR3 region has the DNA TGTGCCAGCAGCTTGGACCCCCTAAGAGAGCAGTACTTC. Its translation: CASSLDPLREQYF. The rearrangement links TRBV28 to TRBJ2-7; D unresolved. Trimming left V 6 bases short and J 7 bases short, with 16 bases between. There are 13 residues in the CDR3. Germline V gene sequence: CDR1 MDHEN, CDR2 SYDVKM.

The genes are TRBV6-1 and TRBJ2-1; either TRBD1 or TRBD2 may fit D (5 bases each). Germline CDR1 is MNHNS and CDR2 is SASEGT. V was pared by 4 bases and J by 5 bases, with 12 bases between. CDR3 length: 14 residues. The CDR3 spells CASSGGRRNNEQFF. In DNA, the CDR3 is TGTGCCAGCAGTGGGGGACGCAGAAACAATGAGCAGTTCTTC.

This clonotype was counted a few times. The junction differs from germline at one of its ends, possibly a read error. The chain combines TRBV15 with TRBJ2-3, with TRBD2 identical over 9 bases. This CDR3 contains 16 residues. Germline V gives CDR1 LNHNV, CDR2 YYDKDF (reference sequence). The DNA of the CDR3 is TGTGCCACCAGCAATCCCGCGGGAGGGGACACAGGTACGCAGTATTTT. It encodes CATSNPAGGDTGTQYF.

The chain links TRBV20-1 to TRBJ2-7; D is unclear. Per the germline V gene, CDR1 is DFQATT and CDR2 is SNEGSKA (reference sequence). The V end lost 0 bases, the J end lost 11 bases, and 11 bases lay between the germline ends. The CDR3 covers 11 residues. The CDR3 bases are TGCAGTGCTAGAGATGGGGATATGGAGTACTTC. It specifies CSARDGDMEYF.